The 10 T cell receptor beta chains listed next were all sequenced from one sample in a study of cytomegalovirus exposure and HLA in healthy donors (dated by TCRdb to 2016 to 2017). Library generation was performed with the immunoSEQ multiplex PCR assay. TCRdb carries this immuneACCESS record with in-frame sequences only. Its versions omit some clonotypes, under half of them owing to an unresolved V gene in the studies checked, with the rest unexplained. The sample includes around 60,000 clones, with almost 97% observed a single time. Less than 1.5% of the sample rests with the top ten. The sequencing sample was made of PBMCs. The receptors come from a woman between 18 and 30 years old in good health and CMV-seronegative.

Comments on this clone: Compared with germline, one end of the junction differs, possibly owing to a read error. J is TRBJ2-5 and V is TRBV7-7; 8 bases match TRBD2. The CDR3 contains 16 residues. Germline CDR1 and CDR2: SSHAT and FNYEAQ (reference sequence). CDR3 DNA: TGTGCTAGCAGCCCGGGGCTAGCGGGTGGGGAAGAGACCCAGTACTTC. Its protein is CASSPGLAGGEETQYF.

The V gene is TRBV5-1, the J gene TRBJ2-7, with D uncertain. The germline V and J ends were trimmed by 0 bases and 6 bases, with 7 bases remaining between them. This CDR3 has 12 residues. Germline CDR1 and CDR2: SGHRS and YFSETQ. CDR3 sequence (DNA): TGCGCCAGCAGCTTGGGGGCCCTCGAGCAGTACTTC. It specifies CASSLGALEQYF.

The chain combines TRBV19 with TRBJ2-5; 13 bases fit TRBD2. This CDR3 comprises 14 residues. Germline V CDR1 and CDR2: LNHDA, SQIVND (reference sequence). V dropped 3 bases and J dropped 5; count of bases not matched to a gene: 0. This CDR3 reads CASSMGLAGETQYF. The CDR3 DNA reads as TGTGCCAGTAGTATGGGACTAGCGGGGGAGACCCAGTACTTC. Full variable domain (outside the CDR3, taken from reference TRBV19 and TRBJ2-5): DGGITQSPKYLFRKEGQNVTLSCEQNLNHDAMYWYRQDPGQGLRLIYYSQIVNDFQKGDIAEGYSVSREKKESFPLTVTSAQKNPTAFYLCASSMGLAGETQYFGPGTRLLVL.

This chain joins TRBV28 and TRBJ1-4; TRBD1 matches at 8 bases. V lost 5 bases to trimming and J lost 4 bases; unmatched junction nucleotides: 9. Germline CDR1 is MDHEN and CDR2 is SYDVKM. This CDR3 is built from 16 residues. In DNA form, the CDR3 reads TGTGCCAGCAGTCAACGACAGGGGAGACGTAATGAAAAACTGTTTTTT. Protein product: CASSQRQGRRNEKLFF.

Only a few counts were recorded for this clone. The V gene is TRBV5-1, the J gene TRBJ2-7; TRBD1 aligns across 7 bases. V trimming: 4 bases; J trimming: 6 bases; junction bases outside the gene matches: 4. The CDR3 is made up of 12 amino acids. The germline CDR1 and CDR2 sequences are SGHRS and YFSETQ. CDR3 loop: CASSTGVSEQYF. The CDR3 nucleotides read TGCGCCAGCAGCACAGGGGTATCCGAGCAGTACTTC.

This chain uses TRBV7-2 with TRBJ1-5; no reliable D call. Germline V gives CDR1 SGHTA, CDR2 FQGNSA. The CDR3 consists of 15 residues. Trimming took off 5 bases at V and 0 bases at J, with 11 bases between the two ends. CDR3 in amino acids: CASSRGGPSNQPQHF. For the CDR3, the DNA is TGTGCCAGCAGCCGAGGCGGGCCTAGCAATCAGCCCCAGCATTTT.

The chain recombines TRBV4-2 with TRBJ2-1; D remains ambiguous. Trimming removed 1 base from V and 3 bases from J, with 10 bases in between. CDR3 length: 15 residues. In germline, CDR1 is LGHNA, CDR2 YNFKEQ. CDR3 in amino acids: CASSQVAGSYNEQFF. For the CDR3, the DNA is TGTGCCAGCAGCCAAGTAGCCGGCAGCTACAATGAGCAGTTCTTC.

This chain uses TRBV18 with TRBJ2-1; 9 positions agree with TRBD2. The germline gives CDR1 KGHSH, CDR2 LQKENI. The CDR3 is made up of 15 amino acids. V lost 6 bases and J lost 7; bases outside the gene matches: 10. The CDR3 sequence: CASSAMAGGVNEQFF. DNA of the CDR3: TGTGCCAGCTCGGCAATGGCGGGAGGGGTGAATGAGCAGTTCTTC.

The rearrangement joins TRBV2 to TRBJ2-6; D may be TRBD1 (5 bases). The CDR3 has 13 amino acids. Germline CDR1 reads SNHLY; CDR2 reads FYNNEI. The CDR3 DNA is TGTGCGGGGCAGCTCTCTGGGGCCAACGTCCTGACTTTC. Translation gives CAGQLSGANVLTF.

CDR3 in DNA: TGTGCCAGCAGCTTAGTCGACAGGGGGCGAACCGAGAGACCCACCGGGGAGCTGTTTTTT. Its protein product is CASSLVDRGRTERPTGELFF. The genes are TRBV11-3 and TRBJ2-2; 10 bases are shared with TRBD1. V was pared by 1 base and J by 4 bases, with 15 bases of the junction left unmatched. This CDR3 spans 20 amino acids. Per the germline V gene, CDR1 is SGHNT and CDR2 is YENEEA.